This T cell receptor beta chain was recorded in a study of human T cells and chemical hapten exposure. Overall study context: All through the roughly 23-week study, the scalp of each patient received diphenylcyclopropenone doses weekly.

With respect to this clonotype: What it binds is unknown.

The library tagged individual cDNA molecules with unique molecular identifiers. TCRdb passed the RACE reads through MiXCR, listing each CDR3 protein once. Among 380,000 or so distinct CDR3 sequences listed, around 5% were seen once. Regarding the study as a whole: Healthy people's immune response may differ from that of the donors, who had alopecia.

Sample time point: pre-sensitization, week 0. The treatment was: therapeutic diphenylcyclopropenone sensitization with weekly scalp DPC. The study drew its donors from alopecia patients who were 18 to 70 years old and suitable for DPC. This TCR was sampled from a young woman with alopecia areata. Some clones in this sample may be carry-over from other donors' samples. The starting material was whole blood, obtained in connection with sensitization to the hapten diphenylcyclopropenone (DPC).

The CDR3 DNA sequence: TGTGCCATCAGCGCACGGACCGGACAGGATGAAAAACTGTTTTTT. Translated: CAISARTGQDEKLFF. The chain is built from TRBV10-3 and TRBJ1-4, with 7 positions matching TRBD1. CDR1 is ENHRY, CDR2 SYGVKD, per germline. The J segment lost 6 bases and the V segment lost 6 bases, leaving 10 bases of the junction unmatched. The CDR3 has 15 residues.